This T cell receptor beta chain was obtained from a study of T-cell memory formation after mild COVID-19. General study findings and limits: Day 15 to 85 contracting clones showed balanced CD4/CD8; later expanders leaned CD4+.

This CDR3 has 18 amino acids. Looked up from germline, CDR1 is SGHRS and CDR2 is YFSETQ. With 0 bases removed from V and 4 bases from J, the gap between germline ends came to 22 bases. 5'RACE, which relied on constant-segment primers, yielded TCR alpha and TCR beta cDNA libraries carrying sample barcodes and UMIs. TCRdb processed the 5' RACE reads anew with MiXCR; each CDR3 protein has one entry. The table has 300,000 to 350,000 distinct CDR3 sequences, 14% seen once; the top ten hold roughly a fifth. This clonotype was counted between two and nine times. Its specificity is not known. This clonotype was sampled from a man younger than 35 who had mild COVID-19 (a few samples of this study predate the infection). Cell type and time point are not known. Sequenced: PBMCs or a T cell subset sorted from them (not recorded which). This chain joins TRBV5-1 and TRBJ1-1, with D hard to call. The CDR3 protein is CASSLASFGRGLSTEAFF. Written as DNA, the CDR3 is TGCGCCAGCAGCTTGGCGTCGTTCGGGCGGGGATTATCCACTGAAGCTTTCTTT.